A single sample is the source of the 24 T cell receptor beta chains below, sequenced in a study of early T cells in non-severe SARS-CoV-2 infection. TCRdb reanalysed the 5' RACE reads using MiXCR and keeps one entry per CDR3 protein. The sample has about 79,000 distinct CDR3 sequences, 11% seen once. The sample taken for sequencing was whole blood. The receptors were sampled from an adult who was a healthcare worker with PCR-confirmed SARS-CoV-2 infection or an uninfected control (not recorded which).

The chain is built from TRBV11-2 and TRBJ2-7, with D perhaps matching TRBD1 or TRBD2 (5 bases each). CDR1 and CDR2 from the germline V gene are SGHAT and FQNNGV. The V end lost 3 bases, the J end lost 3 bases, and 12 bases lay between the germline ends. The CDR3 extends over 14 amino acids. The CDR3 sequence is CASSFGTAGYEQYF. In nucleotides, the CDR3 is TGTGCCAGCAGCTTCGGGACGGCCGGCTACGAGCAGTACTTC.

This clonotype has ten or more counts. V usage is TRBV7-6 and J usage is TRBJ2-3, with D unresolved. The length of the CDR3 is 15 residues. Per the germline V gene, CDR1 is SGHVS and CDR2 is FNYEAQ. Deletions cut 1 base from V and 0 bases from J, with 8 bases between. For the CDR3, the DNA is TGTGCCAGCAGCTTAGGCAGCCACAGCACAGATACGCAGTATTTT. Protein: CASSLGSHSTDTQYF.

This chain connects TRBV19 to TRBJ1-1, with TRBD1 identical over 8 bases. The CDR3 covers 14 residues. Unmatched junction bases numbered 0, after V lost 3 bases and J lost 0 bases. The germline gives CDR1 LNHDA, CDR2 SQIVND (reference sequence). As DNA, the CDR3 is TGTGCCAGTAGTATGGGACAGGTGAACACTGAAGCTTTCTTT. Its protein product is CASSMGQVNTEAFF.

The chain links TRBV7-9 to TRBJ2-3; possible D gene TRBD2, 6 bases. Germline CDR1 reads SEHNR; CDR2 reads FQNEAQ (reference sequence). V dropped 4 bases and J dropped 0 bases, with 17 bases sitting between them. The CDR3 runs to 17 residues. Here the CDR3 reads CASSSPGTPRSTDTQYF. The CDR3 DNA follows: TGTGCCAGCAGCTCGCCCGGGACTCCCAGGAGCACAGATACGCAGTATTTT.

The CDR3 here is CASSFGGGALYNEQFF. The DNA for the CDR3 is TGTGCCAGCAGCTTTGGCGGGGGGGCCCTCTACAATGAGCAGTTCTTC. The chain uses TRBV7-2 and TRBJ2-1; 9 bases are shared with TRBD2. This CDR3 comprises 16 residues. The junction had 6 bases not matched to a gene; V was cut back by 3 bases and J by 3 bases. The V gene's germline CDR1 is SGHTA and CDR2 FQGNSA. Full variable domain (missing parts from reference TRBV7-2 and TRBJ2-1): GAGVSQSPSNKVTEKGKDVELRCDPISGHTALYWYRQSLGQGLEFLIYFQGNSAPDKSGLPSDRFSAERTGGSVSTLTIQRTQQEDSAVYLCASSFGGGALYNEQFFGPGTRLTVL.

This clonotype has just a few counts. This chain joins TRBV11-2 and TRBJ2-7; D may correspond to TRBD1 or TRBD2 (5 bases each). This CDR3 has 15 residues. Trimming left V 6 bases short and J 0 bases short, with 15 bases between. The germline V gene has CDR1 SGHAT and CDR2 FQNNGV. This chain's CDR3 is CASSYGDPTSYEQYF. The CDR3 DNA is TGTGCCAGCAGTTATGGGGACCCAACCTCCTACGAGCAGTACTTC.

This clonotype was found a few times. V usage is TRBV5-1 and J usage is TRBJ1-6; tentative D call: TRBD1 (6 bases). CDR1 and CDR2 from the germline V gene are SGHRS and YFSETQ. The ends were cut back, 4 bases at V and 7 bases at J, with 18 bases in the middle. This CDR3 region has 16 residues. CDR3 coding DNA: TGCGCCAGCAGCCCCACCACCGGGGGCAGGAATTCACCCCTCCACTTT. This translates into CASSPTTGGRNSPLHF.

The chain carries TRBV5-1 and TRBJ1-1, with D possibly matching TRBD1 (5 bases). V lost 4 bases and J lost 6, with 13 bases in between. Germline V CDR1 and CDR2: SGHRS, YFSETQ. This CDR3 has 13 amino acids. This CDR3 reads CASSGAGRAEAFF. The CDR3 DNA follows: TGCGCCAGCAGCGGGGCCGGGCGGGCTGAAGCTTTCTTT.

This clonotype was detected ten times or more. The chain links TRBV25-1 to TRBJ2-1, with unresolved D. The CDR3 loop spans 15 amino acids. Trimming cost V 4 bases and J 5 bases, with 15 bases left between them. Germline V gives CDR1 MGHDK, CDR2 SYGVNS. The CDR3 bases are TGTGCCAGCAGTGCGATCTTTCATCCAAACAATGAGCAGTTCTTC. As protein: CASSAIFHPNNEQFF.

This clonotype was observed at least ten times. The gene calls are TRBV6-5 and TRBJ1-5; 9 bases align to TRBD1. The V segment lost 5 bases and the J segment 10 bases; nucleotides outside the gene matches: 9. The CDR3 runs 14 residues. Per germline, CDR1 MNHEY and CDR2 SVGAGI. The CDR3 loop is CASSKRDREGPQHF. CDR3 nucleotides: TGTGCCAGCAGTAAAAGGGACAGGGAGGGACCCCAGCATTTT.

CDR3 sequence reads: CASSPRQGNTDTQYF. CDR3 nucleotide sequence: TGTGCCAGCAGCCCGCGACAGGGGAACACAGATACGCAGTATTTT. The chain carries TRBV7-2 and TRBJ2-3, with 8 bases aligning to TRBD1. With V trimmed by 5 bases and J by 2 bases, 6 bases remained unmatched. Germline loops: CDR1 SGHTA, CDR2 FQGNSA. The CDR3 spans 15 residues.

This clonotype is categorized as medium-sized. The chain uses TRBV15 and TRBJ2-7, with a possible D match to TRBD1 (6 bases). CDR1 LNHNV and CDR2 YYDKDF come from the germline V gene (reference sequence). CDR3 length: 13 residues. V gave up 6 bases and J gave up 4 bases, with 13 bases separating them. For the CDR3, the DNA is TGTGCCACCAGTTGGGACACGGGTTACGAGCAGTACTTC. Its protein product is CATSWDTGYEQYF.

This clonotype occurred many times. J is TRBJ1-1 and V is TRBV20-1; 8 nucleotides align to TRBD1. Germline CDR1 DFQATT, CDR2 SNEGSKA (reference sequence). This CDR3 spans 14 amino acids. The J segment lost 1 base and the V segment lost 3 bases, leaving 4 bases of the junction unmatched. The CDR3 bases are TGCAGTGCTAGGAGAGGACAGGGGAACACTGAAGCTTTCTTT. Protein product: CSARRGQGNTEAFF.

The chain has TRBV4-2 and TRBJ1-4; D might be TRBD1 (5 bases). The germline CDR1 and CDR2 sequences are LGHNA and YNFKEQ. CDR3 length: 14 residues. Trimming removed 1 base at V and 7 bases at J, with 10 bases between. The CDR3 sequence is CASSQGGRGEKLFF. CDR3 DNA sequence: TGTGCCAGCAGCCAAGGAGGAAGGGGTGAAAAACTGTTTTTT.

The DNA for the CDR3 is TGTGCCAGTAGAGGACAGTATAGCAATCAGCCCCAGCATTTT. The encoded protein is CASRGQYSNQPQHF. The chain uses TRBV19 and TRBJ1-5, with D perhaps TRBD1 (6 bases). This CDR3 is built from 14 residues. V lost 6 bases and J lost 0, with 9 bases in between. Germline CDR1 and CDR2: LNHDA and SQIVND (reference sequence). Full variable domain (rest looked up from reference TRBV19 and TRBJ1-5): DGGITQSPKYLFRKEGQNVTLSCEQNLNHDAMYWYRQDPGQGLRLIYYSQIVNDFQKGDIAEGYSVSREKKESFPLTVTSAQKNPTAFYLCASRGQYSNQPQHFGDGTRLSIL.

This clonotype was seen only a few times. The genes are TRBV18 and TRBJ2-1; unclear D gene. The ends were cut back, 1 base at V and 8 bases at J, with 9 bases in the middle. Germline V gene data show CDR1 as KGHSH and CDR2 as LQKENI. This CDR3 is built from 13 residues. Here the CDR3 DNA reads TGTGCCAGCTCACCACTAGTAGGGTATGAGCAGTTCTTC. Encoded protein: CASSPLVGYEQFF.

This clonotype was counted many times. V is TRBV11-2 and J is TRBJ2-1, with TRBD1 matching 8 bases. This CDR3 is built from 14 residues. The V gene's germline CDR1 is SGHAT and CDR2 FQNNGV. Unmatched junction bases numbered 4, after V lost 6 bases and J lost 3 bases. The CDR3 protein is CASSPGTGYNEQFF. CDR3 DNA sequence: TGTGCCAGCAGTCCCGGGACAGGCTACAATGAGCAGTTCTTC.

There are a few counts of this clonotype. CDR3 DNA: TGTGCCAGCAGTGAATTCCCCCGGGACAGAGTATACAATGAGCAGTTCTTC. Its translation is CASSEFPRDRVYNEQFF. This chain links TRBV2 with TRBJ2-1; 7 nucleotides align to TRBD1. CDR1 is SNHLY and CDR2 is FYNNEI in the germline V gene. The V gene end was trimmed by 2 bases and the J gene end by 4 bases; junction bases not matched to a gene: 11. CDR3 length equals 17 residues.

The chain uses TRBV9 and TRBJ2-7, with 12 bases matching TRBD2. Germline trimming cut 4 bases from V and 2 bases from J; bases unmatched to any gene: 10. Germline V gene data show CDR1 as SGDLS and CDR2 as YYNGEE. This CDR3 is 17 amino acids long. In DNA, the CDR3 is TGTGCCAGCAGCCTCCAGGCTAGCGGGGGGGTCCCCTACGAGCAGTACTTC. This sequence encodes CASSLQASGGVPYEQYF.

This clonotype was counted between two and nine times. V gene TRBV15 combines with J gene TRBJ2-5; D is uncertain. Germline CDR1 and CDR2: LNHNV and YYDKDF (reference sequence). The CDR3 contains 15 residues. V was trimmed by 0 bases and J by 5 bases, leaving 13 bases between them. CDR3 nucleotides: TGTGCCACCAGCAGAGATCCAGACGTCGGGGAGACCCAGTACTTC. Translated: CATSRDPDVGETQYF. The whole variable domain, remainder taken from reference TRBV15 and TRBJ2-5, is DAMVIQNPRYQVTQFGKPVTLSCSQTLNHNVMYWYQQKSSQAPKLLFHYYDKDFNNEADTPDNFQSRRPNTSFCFLDIRSPGLGDTAMYLCATSRDPDVGETQYFGPGTRLLVL.

In its sample, this clonotype was seen a few times. The chain recombines TRBV5-1 with TRBJ2-3, with D tentatively TRBD1 (5 bases). Per germline, CDR1 SGHRS and CDR2 YFSETQ. The CDR3 runs 13 residues. V was cut by 0 bases and J by 4 bases, with 6 bases left in between. As DNA, the CDR3 is TGCGCCAGCAGCTTGGTGGGGCCAGATACGCAGTATTTT. Protein product: CASSLVGPDTQYF.

The chain has TRBV19 and TRBJ2-7; 8 nucleotides agree with TRBD1. This CDR3 comprises 13 residues. Germline V lookup: CDR1 LNHDA, CDR2 SQIVND (reference sequence). The V gene end was trimmed by 3 bases and the J gene end by 2 bases; junction bases not matched to a gene: 0. The CDR3 bases are TGTGCCAGTAGTATGACAGGGGCCTACGAGCAGTACTTC. It specifies CASSMTGAYEQYF.

The CDR3 reads CAWGHLNTEAFF. The CDR3, as DNA: TGTGCCTGGGGACACTTGAACACTGAAGCTTTCTTT. The rearrangement links TRBV30 to TRBJ1-1; tentatively, D is TRBD1 (5 bases). Trimming stripped 5 bases from V and 0 bases from J, with 7 bases between. The germline CDR1 and CDR2 sequences are GTSNPN and SVGIG (reference sequence). This CDR3 has 12 amino acids. Based on the CDR3 plus reference TRBV30 and TRBJ1-1, the full variable domain is SQTIHQWPATLVQPVGSPLSLECTVEGTSNPNLYWYRQAAGRGLQLLFYSVGIGQISSEVPQNLSASRPQDRQFILSSKKLLLSDSGFYLCAWGHLNTEAFFGQGTRLTVV.

The V gene is TRBV6-1, the J gene TRBJ1-3; 12 bases are shared with TRBD1. Germline trimming cut 4 bases from V and 1 base from J; bases unmatched to any gene: 8. This CDR3 is 18 amino acids long. Germline V gives CDR1 MNHNS, CDR2 SASEGT. DNA for the CDR3: TGTGCCAGCAGTGCGGGGACAGGGGGCGCGAAATCTGGAAACACCATATATTTT. This encodes CASSAGTGGAKSGNTIYF.